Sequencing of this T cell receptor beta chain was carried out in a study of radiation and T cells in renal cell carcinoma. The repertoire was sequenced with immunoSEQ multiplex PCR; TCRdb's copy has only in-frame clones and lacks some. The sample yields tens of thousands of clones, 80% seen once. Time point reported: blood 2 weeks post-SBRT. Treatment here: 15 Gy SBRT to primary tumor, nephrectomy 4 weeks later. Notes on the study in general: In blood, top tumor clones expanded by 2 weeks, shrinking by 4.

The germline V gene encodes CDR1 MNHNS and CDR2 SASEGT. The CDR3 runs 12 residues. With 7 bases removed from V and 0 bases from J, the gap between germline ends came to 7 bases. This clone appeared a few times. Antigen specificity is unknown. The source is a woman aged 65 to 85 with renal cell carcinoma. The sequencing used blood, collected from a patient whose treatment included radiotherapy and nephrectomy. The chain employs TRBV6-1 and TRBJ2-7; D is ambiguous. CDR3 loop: CASTSGSYEQYF. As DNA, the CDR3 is TGTGCCAGCACCTCGGGCTCCTACGAGCAGTACTTC.